Following are 12 T cell receptor beta chains from one sample sequenced in a study of blood T cell repertoires in COVID-19. Sequenced by immunoSEQ multiplex PCR; TCRdb stores in-frame clones only, minus some. The sample comprises 72,000 or so clones, more than 80% of which are singletons, and around 32% rests with the top ten. The sample comprised peripheral blood. The receptor set was obtained from a woman older than 75 with active or convalescent COVID-19.

V gene TRBV19 combines with J gene TRBJ2-5; 8 bases fit TRBD2. CDR3 length equals 17 residues. CDR1 and CDR2 (germline): LNHDA, SQIVND (reference sequence). V shed 6 bases, J shed 1 base, and the junction held 13 bases outside the gene matches. The CDR3 DNA reads TGTGCCAGTAGGCCACGGGGAGCGGGGGAACCCCAAGAGACCCAGTACTTC. It codes for CASRPRGAGEPQETQYF.

The chain recombines TRBV11-2 with TRBJ2-3, with D possibly matching TRBD2 (7 bases). The CDR3 length is 14 residues. CDR1 and CDR2 from the germline V gene are SGHAT and FQNNGV. The V and J ends lost 8 bases and 3 bases respectively, with 15 bases between them. The CDR3 reads CASQGGVLTDTQYF. The CDR3 DNA is TGTGCCAGCCAAGGGGGGGTACTGACAGATACGCAGTATTTT.

This clone was counted only a few times. This chain joins TRBV29-1 and TRBJ1-2; D gene unclear. The germline CDR1 and CDR2 sequences are SQVTM and ANQGSEA. This CDR3 region has 13 residues. V lost 5 bases and J 0 bases, leaving 10 bases between the germline ends. This CDR3 is CSVLAASNYGYTF. The CDR3 bases are TGCAGCGTTCTGGCAGCGTCTAACTATGGCTACACCTTC.

The chain uses TRBV30 and TRBJ1-5, with 7 bases identical to TRBD1. The V gene end was trimmed by 1 base and the J gene end by 7 bases; junction bases not matched to a gene: 16. The length of the CDR3 is 17 residues. Germline loops: CDR1 GTSNPN, CDR2 SVGIG (reference sequence). The CDR3: CAWSADSRQGGEQPQHF. The DNA of the CDR3 is TGTGCCTGGAGTGCTGATTCAAGACAGGGCGGTGAACAGCCCCAGCATTTT.

The chain carries TRBV7-9 and TRBJ1-2; tentatively, D is TRBD1 (6 bases). This CDR3 is built from 13 residues. The germline CDR1 and CDR2 sequences are SEHNR and FQNEAQ (reference sequence). Deletions cut 5 bases from V and 6 bases from J, with 13 bases between. CDR3 protein: CASSLEQGNGYTF. The CDR3 nucleotides are TGTGCCAGCAGCCTAGAACAGGGAAATGGCTACACCTTC.

The rearrangement links TRBV7-9 to TRBJ1-1; 7 bases fit TRBD1. The germline CDR1 and CDR2 sequences are SEHNR and FQNEAQ (reference sequence). Trimming took 5 bases from V and 3 from J; bases not matched to a gene: 6. The CDR3 sequence is 14 residues long. The DNA for the CDR3 is TGTGCCAGCAGCCAGACCGGGACAGACACTGAAGCTTTCTTT. Translation gives CASSQTGTDTEAFF. Together with reference TRBV7-9 and TRBJ1-1, the CDR3 gives the full variable domain: DTGVSQNPRHKITKRGQNVTFRCDPISEHNRLYWYRQTLGQGPEFLTYFQNEAQLEKSRLLSDRFSAERPKGSFSTLEIQRTEQGDSAMYLCASSQTGTDTEAFFGQGTRLTVV.

The chain uses TRBV15 and TRBJ2-7; 9 positions match TRBD1. This CDR3 has 16 amino acids. With 0 bases clipped from V and 3 bases from J, the junction kept 6 bases outside the gene matches. The germline V gene encodes CDR1 LNHNV and CDR2 YYDKDF (reference sequence). The CDR3 reads CATSRDFGTGLYEQYF. As DNA, the CDR3 is TGTGCCACCAGCAGAGATTTTGGGACAGGGCTCTACGAGCAGTACTTC.

The V and J genes are TRBV18 and TRBJ2-5; TRBD1 matches 7 bases. The germline gives CDR1 KGHSH, CDR2 LQKENI. CDR3 length: 15 amino acids. V shed 2 bases, J shed 4 bases, and the junction held 7 bases outside the gene matches. The CDR3 is CASSPSGTVGETQYF. The CDR3 DNA sequence: TGTGCCAGCTCACCAAGTGGGACAGTGGGAGAGACCCAGTACTTC.

The V and J genes are TRBV5-1 and TRBJ1-1; D may be TRBD1 (5 bases). This CDR3 is built from 13 residues. Germline loops: CDR1 SGHRS, CDR2 YFSETQ. V dropped 4 bases and J dropped 3 bases, with 10 bases sitting between them. CDR3 in amino acids: CASSIAGYTEAFF. CDR3 nucleotides: TGCGCCAGCAGCATTGCAGGGTACACTGAAGCTTTCTTT.

The chain has TRBV28 and TRBJ2-7, with no clear D. Germline-derived CDR1 and CDR2 are MDHEN and SYDVKM. Trimming shortened V by 2 bases and J by 6 bases, and 11 bases separated the two germline ends. There are 13 residues in the CDR3. CDR3 DNA: TGTGCCAGCAGTTTACCGGGTCTGCGCGAGCAGTACTTC. Translated, it gives CASSLPGLREQYF.

This clone has just a few counts. The chain couples TRBV19 to TRBJ2-3; 8 bases line up with TRBD1. The CDR3 spans 16 residues. Germline assignment: CDR1 LNHDA and CDR2 SQIVND (reference sequence). The ends lost 6 bases at V and 4 bases at J; junction bases unmatched: 12. CDR3 sequence: CASSYTGTGYSDTQYF. The CDR3 nucleotides are TGTGCCAGTAGCTACACCGGGACAGGTTATTCAGATACGCAGTATTTT.

This sequence joins TRBV7-2 and TRBJ2-5, with D tentatively TRBD1 (6 bases). Germline V gives CDR1 SGHTA, CDR2 FQGNSA. The CDR3 spans 15 residues. The V gene lost 3 bases and the J gene lost 7 bases, with 18 bases spanning the gap. CDR3 sequence reads: CASSFYSEGTRTQYF. DNA of the CDR3: TGTGCCAGCAGCTTTTATAGCGAGGGGACAAGGACCCAGTACTTC.